Described below is a single T cell receptor (beta chain) sequence and its context. At one of its ends the junction is not consistent with the germline gene, which may arise from a read error. Three rounds of nested PCR, following a modified ARM-PCR protocol, produced the TCRbeta library. MiXCR was run by TCRdb on the multiplex PCR reads, yielding one entry per CDR3 protein. The table lists 60,000 or so distinct CDR3 sequences, about 61% of them singletons. These data are taken from a study of tumor and adjacent non-tumor tissue in lung cancer. RNA was extracted from bulk tissue without any cell sorting. This non-tumor lung sample came from over 3 cm beyond the tumor edge. The CDR3 covers 13 residues. CDR1 and CDR2 from the germline V gene are LGHNT and FRNRAP.

This chain links TRBV12-5 with TRBJ2-1, with TRBD1 matching 8 bases. The receptor comes from an older man with non-small cell lung cancer. Specimen: distant non-tumor lung tissue. The CDR3 reads CAGGLVQGGEQFF. The CDR3 bases are TGTGCTGGTGGTTTAGTACAGGGGGGTGAGCAGTTCTTC.